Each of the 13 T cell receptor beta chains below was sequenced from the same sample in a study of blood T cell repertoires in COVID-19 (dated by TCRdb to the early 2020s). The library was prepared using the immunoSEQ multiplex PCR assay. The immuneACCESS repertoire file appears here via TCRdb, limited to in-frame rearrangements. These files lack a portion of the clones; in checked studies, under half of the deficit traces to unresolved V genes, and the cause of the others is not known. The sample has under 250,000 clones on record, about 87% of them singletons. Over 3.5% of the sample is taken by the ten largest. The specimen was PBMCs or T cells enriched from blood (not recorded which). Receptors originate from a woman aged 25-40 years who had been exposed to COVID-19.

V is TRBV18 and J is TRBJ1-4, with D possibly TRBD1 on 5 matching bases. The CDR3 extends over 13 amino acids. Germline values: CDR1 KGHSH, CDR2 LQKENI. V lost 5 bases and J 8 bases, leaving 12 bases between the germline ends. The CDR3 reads CASSGANLEKLFF. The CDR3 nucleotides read TGTGCCAGCTCAGGGGCGAATCTCGAAAAACTGTTTTTT.

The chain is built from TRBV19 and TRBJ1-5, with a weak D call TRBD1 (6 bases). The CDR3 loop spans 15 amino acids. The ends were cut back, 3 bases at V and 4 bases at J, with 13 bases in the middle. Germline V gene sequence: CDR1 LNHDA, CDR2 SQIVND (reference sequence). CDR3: CASSIRGKINQPQHF. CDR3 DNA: TGTGCCAGTAGTATTAGGGGGAAAATTAATCAGCCCCAGCATTTT. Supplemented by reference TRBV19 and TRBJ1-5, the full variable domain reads DGGITQSPKYLFRKEGQNVTLSCEQNLNHDAMYWYRQDPGQGLRLIYYSQIVNDFQKGDIAEGYSVSREKKESFPLTVTSAQKNPTAFYLCASSIRGKINQPQHFGDGTRLSIL.

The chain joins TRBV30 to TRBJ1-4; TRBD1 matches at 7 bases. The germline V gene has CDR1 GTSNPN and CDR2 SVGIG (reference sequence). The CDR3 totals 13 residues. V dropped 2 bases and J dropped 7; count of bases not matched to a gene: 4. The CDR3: CAWSSTGIEKLFF. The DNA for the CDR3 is TGTGCCTGGAGTTCGACAGGGATTGAAAAACTGTTTTTT.

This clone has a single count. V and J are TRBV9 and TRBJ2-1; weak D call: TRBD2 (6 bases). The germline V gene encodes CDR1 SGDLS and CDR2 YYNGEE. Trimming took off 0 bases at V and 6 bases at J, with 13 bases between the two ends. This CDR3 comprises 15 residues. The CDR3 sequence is CASSVVAGRPNEQFF. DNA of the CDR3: TGTGCCAGCAGCGTAGTGGCGGGGCGTCCCAATGAGCAGTTCTTC. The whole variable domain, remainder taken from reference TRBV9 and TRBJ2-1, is DSGVTQTPKHLITATGQRVTLRCSPRSGDLSVYWYQQSLDQGLQFLIQYYNGEERAKGNILERFSAQQFPDLHSELNLSSLELGDSALYFCASSVVAGRPNEQFFGPGTRLTVL.

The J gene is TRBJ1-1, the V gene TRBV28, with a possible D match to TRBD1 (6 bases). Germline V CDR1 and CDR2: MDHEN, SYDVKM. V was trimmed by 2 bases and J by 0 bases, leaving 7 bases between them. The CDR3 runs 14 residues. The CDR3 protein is CASSLGQLNTEAFF. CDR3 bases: TGTGCCAGCAGTTTAGGACAGTTGAACACTGAAGCTTTCTTT.

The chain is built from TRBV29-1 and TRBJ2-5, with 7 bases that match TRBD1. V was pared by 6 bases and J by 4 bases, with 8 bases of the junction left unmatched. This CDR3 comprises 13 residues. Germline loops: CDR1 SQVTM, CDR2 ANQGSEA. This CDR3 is CSVDRHRSETQYF. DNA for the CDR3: TGCAGCGTGGACAGGCACAGGTCAGAGACCCAGTACTTC.

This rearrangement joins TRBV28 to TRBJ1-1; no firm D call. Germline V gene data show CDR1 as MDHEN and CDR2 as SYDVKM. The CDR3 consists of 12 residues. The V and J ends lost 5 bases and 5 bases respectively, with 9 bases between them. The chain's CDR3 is CASSLRRTEAFF. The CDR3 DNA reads TGTGCCAGCAGTCTCCGGAGGACTGAAGCTTTCTTT.

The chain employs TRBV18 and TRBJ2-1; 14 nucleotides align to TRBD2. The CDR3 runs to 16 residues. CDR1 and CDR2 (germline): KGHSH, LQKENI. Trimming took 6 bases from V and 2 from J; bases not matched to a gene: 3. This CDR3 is CASSPTSGRAYNEQFF. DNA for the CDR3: TGTGCCAGCTCCCCGACTAGCGGGAGGGCCTACAATGAGCAGTTCTTC. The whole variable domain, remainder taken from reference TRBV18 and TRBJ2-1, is NAGVMQNPRHLVRRRGQEARLRCSPMKGHSHVYWYRQLPEEGLKFMVYLQKENIIDESGMPKERFSAEFPKEGPSILRIQQVVRGDSAAYFCASSPTSGRAYNEQFFGPGTRLTVL.

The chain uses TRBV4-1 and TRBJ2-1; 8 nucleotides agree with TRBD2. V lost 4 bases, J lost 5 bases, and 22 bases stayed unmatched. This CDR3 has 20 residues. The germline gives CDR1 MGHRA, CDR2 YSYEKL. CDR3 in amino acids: CASSPFELAGKTLFNNEQFF. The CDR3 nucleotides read TGCGCCAGCAGCCCCTTTGAGCTAGCGGGCAAAACCCTATTTAACAATGAGCAGTTCTTC.

The CDR3 DNA sequence: TGTGCCACAAAGCCGGGAGGAGACTACAATGAGCAGTTCTTC. Its protein is CATKPGGDYNEQFF. The rearrangement joins TRBV6-5 to TRBJ2-1, with 7 bases matching TRBD2. With V trimmed by 10 bases and J by 3 bases, 9 bases remained unmatched. CDR1 is MNHEY and CDR2 is SVGAGI in the germline V gene. The CDR3 runs 14 residues.

Written as DNA, the CDR3 is TGCGCCAGCAGCTCAGGGACAGCGAACACTGAAGCTTTCTTT. It encodes CASSSGTANTEAFF. J is TRBJ1-1 and V is TRBV5-1; 7 bases are shared with TRBD1. V lost 3 bases, J lost 1 base, and 3 bases stayed unmatched. The CDR3 sequence is 14 residues long. The germline V gene encodes CDR1 SGHRS and CDR2 YFSETQ.

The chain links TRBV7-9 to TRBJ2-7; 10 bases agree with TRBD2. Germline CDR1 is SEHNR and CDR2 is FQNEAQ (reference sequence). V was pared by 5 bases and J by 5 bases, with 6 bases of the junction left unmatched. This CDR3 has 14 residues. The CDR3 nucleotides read TGTGCCAGCAGCCCCGGACTAGCGGCTCACGAGCAGTACTTC. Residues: CASSPGLAAHEQYF.

The CDR3 here is CATTASGTNNEQFF. The CDR3 bases are TGTGCCACCACCGCTAGCGGGACTAACAATGAGCAGTTCTTC. V and J are TRBV10-3 and TRBJ2-1, with TRBD2 identical over 9 bases. Germline CDR1 is ENHRY and CDR2 is SYGVKD. J gave up 5 bases and V 10 bases, and 9 bases lay outside the gene matches. CDR3 length: 14 residues.